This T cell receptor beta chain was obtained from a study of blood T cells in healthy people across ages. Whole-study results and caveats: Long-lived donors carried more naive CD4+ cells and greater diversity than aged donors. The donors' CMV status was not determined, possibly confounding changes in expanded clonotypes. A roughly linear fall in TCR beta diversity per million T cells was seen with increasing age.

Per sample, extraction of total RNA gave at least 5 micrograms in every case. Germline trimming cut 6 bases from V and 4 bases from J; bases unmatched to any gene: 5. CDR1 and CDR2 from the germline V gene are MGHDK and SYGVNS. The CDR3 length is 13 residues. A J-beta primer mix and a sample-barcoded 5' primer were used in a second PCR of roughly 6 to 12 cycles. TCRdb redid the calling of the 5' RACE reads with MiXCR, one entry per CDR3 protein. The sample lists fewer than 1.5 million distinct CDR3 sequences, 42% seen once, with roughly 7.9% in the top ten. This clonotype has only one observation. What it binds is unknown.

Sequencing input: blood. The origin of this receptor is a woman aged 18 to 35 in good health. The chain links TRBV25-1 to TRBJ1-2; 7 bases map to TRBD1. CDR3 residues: CASRKGAPYGYTF. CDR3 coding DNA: TGTGCCAGCAGGAAGGGGGCTCCCTATGGCTACACCTTC.